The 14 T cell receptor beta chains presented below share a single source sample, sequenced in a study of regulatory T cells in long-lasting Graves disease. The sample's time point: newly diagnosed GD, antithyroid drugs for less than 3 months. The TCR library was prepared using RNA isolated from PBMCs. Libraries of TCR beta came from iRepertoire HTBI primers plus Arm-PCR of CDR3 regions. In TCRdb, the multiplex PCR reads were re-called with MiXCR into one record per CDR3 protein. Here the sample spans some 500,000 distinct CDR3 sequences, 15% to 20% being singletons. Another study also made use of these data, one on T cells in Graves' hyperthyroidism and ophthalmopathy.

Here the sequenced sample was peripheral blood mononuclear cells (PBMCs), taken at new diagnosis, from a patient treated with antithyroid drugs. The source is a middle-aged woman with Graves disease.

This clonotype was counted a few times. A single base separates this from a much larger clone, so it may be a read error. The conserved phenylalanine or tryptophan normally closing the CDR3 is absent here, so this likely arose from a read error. The CDR3 protein is CASSTVRGNTEAFS. In DNA form, the CDR3 reads TGTGCCAGCAGTACAGTCAGGGGAAACACTGAAGCTTTCTCT. The genes are TRBV12-3 or TRBV12-4 and TRBJ1-1, with D perhaps TRBD1 (6 bases). Trimming stripped 5 bases from V and 2 bases from J, with 12 bases between. CDR3 length equals 14 residues.

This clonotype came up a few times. CDR3 region: CASSPEQGGAYNEQFF. The CDR3 nucleotides are TGTGCCAGCAGCCCCGAGCAGGGGGGGGCCTACAATGAGCAGTTCTTC. The chain uses TRBV6-1 and TRBJ2-1; D could derive from TRBD1 or TRBD2 (7 bases each). Trimming stripped 6 bases from V and 2 bases from J, with 17 bases between. This CDR3 contains 16 residues. The V gene's germline CDR1 is MNHNS and CDR2 SASEGT.

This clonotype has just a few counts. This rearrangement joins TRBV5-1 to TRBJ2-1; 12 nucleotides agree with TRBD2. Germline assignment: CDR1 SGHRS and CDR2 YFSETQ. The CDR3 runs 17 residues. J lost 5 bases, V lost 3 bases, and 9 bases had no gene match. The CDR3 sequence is CASSSLAGGTLHNEQFF. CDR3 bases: TGCGCCAGCAGCTCTCTAGCGGGGGGGACCTTGCACAATGAGCAGTTCTTC.

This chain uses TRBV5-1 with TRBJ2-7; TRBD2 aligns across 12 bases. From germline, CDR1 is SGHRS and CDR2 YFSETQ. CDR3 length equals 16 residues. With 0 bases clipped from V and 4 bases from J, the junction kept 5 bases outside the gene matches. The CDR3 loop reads CASSLDLAGGPYEQYF. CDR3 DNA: TGCGCCAGCAGCTTGGATCTAGCGGGGGGGCCGTACGAGCAGTACTTC.

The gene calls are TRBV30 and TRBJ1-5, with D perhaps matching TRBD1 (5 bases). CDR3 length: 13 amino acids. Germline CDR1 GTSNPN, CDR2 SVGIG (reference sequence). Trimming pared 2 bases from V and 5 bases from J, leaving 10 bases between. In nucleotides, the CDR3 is TGTGCCTGGAGTCGAAGGGGATATCAGCCCCAGCATTTT. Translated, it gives CAWSRRGYQPQHF.

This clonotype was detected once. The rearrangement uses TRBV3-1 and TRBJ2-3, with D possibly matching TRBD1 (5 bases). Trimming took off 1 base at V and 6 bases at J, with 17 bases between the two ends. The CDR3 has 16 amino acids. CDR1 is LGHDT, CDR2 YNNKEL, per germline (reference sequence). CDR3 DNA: TGTGCCAGCAGCCAAGGGGGCAGAGTCGATTTCGATACGCAGTATTTT. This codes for CASSQGGRVDFDTQYF.

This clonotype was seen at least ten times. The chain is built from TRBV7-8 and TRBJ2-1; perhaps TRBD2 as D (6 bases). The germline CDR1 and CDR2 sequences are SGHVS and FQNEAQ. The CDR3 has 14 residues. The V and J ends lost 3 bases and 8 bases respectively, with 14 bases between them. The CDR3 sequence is CASSLGLPRDEQFF. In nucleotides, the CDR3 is TGTGCCAGCAGCTTGGGACTTCCGAGGGATGAGCAGTTCTTC.

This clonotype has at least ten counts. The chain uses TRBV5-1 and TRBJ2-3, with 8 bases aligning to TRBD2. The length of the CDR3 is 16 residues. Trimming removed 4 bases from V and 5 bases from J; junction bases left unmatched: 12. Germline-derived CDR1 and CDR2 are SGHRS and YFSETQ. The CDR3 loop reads CASSPGRAGDRDTQYF. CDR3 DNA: TGCGCCAGCAGCCCAGGGAGAGCGGGGGATCGAGATACGCAGTATTTT.

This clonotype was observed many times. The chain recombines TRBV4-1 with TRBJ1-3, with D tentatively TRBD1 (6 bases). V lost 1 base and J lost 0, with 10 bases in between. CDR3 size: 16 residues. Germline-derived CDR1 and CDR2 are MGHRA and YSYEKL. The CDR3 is CASSQGATGSGNTIYF. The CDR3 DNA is TGCGCCAGCAGCCAAGGAGCGACAGGCTCTGGAAACACCATATATTTT.

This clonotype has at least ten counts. The CDR3 protein is CASLDITYEQYF. CDR3 sequence (DNA): TGTGCCAGCTTGGACATAACCTACGAGCAGTACTTC. The chain couples TRBV2 to TRBJ2-7, with D possibly matching TRBD1 (5 bases). Trimming pared 8 bases from V and 2 bases from J, leaving 10 bases between. Germline V gene sequence: CDR1 SNHLY, CDR2 FYNNEI. The CDR3 loop spans 12 amino acids.

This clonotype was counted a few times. The DNA of the CDR3 is TGTGCCAGCAGCTTAGCCTTGGGGGGGTCGCATGGCTACACCTTC. Protein: CASSLALGGSHGYTF. The chain carries TRBV7-3 and TRBJ1-2; TRBD1 is a possible D gene (5 bases). CDR3 size: 15 residues. The germline gives CDR1 SGHTA, CDR2 FQGTGA. V was clipped by 2 bases and J by 6 bases, with 16 bases between them.

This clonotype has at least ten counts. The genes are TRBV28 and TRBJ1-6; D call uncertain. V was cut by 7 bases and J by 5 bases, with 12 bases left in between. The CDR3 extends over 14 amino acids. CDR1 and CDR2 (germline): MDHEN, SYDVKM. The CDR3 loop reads CASTPGLDNSPLHF. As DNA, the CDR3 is TGTGCCAGCACTCCCGGGTTAGATAATTCACCCCTCCACTTT.

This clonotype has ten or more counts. The CDR3 nucleotides are TGCGCCAGCTCCCCGGCAGGGCTTAACTATGGCTACACCTTC. It encodes CASSPAGLNYGYTF. The chain recombines TRBV5-1 with TRBJ1-2, with D possibly being TRBD1 (5 bases). Germline V gene sequence: CDR1 SGHRS, CDR2 YFSETQ. The CDR3 loop spans 14 amino acids. Trimming shortened V by 7 bases and J by 1 base, and 14 bases separated the two germline ends.

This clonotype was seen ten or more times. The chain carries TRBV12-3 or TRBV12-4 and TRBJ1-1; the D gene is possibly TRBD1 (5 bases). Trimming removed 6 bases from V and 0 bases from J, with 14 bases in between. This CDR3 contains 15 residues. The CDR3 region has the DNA TGTGCCAGCAGCCTCGGGGGGAATATGAACACTGAAGCTTTCTTT. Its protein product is CASSLGGNMNTEAFF.